This T cell receptor beta chain emerged from a study of T-cell reconstitution after alpha-beta-depleted transplantation in children. Preparation of the TCRbeta library involved a method that used unique molecular identifiers. In TCRdb, the PCR reads were re-called with MiXCR into one record per CDR3 protein. The sample lists around 410,000 distinct CDR3 sequences; about a tenth were seen once. This clonotype occurred a few times. This sample comprised PBMCs from the stem cell graft donor, obtained from the stem cell graft. The receptor was isolated from a human donor who donated a stem cell graft to a child with acute myeloid leukemia.

In nucleotides, the CDR3 is TGCAGCGCAACCCCGGGACAGGGGTTCGGGTTAAACACCATATATTTT. Translation gives CSATPGQGFGLNTIYF. The V and J genes are TRBV29-1 and TRBJ1-3; TRBD1 agrees at 10 bases. V trimming: 7 bases; J trimming: 6 bases; junction bases outside the gene matches: 15. This CDR3 has 16 residues. In germline, CDR1 is SQVTM, CDR2 ANQGSEA.